What follows are 6 T cell receptor beta chains derived from one specimen sequenced in a study of shared T cell receptors in the human thymus. Profiled with immunoSEQ multiplex PCR; TCRdb holds only in-frame clones, not every one. The sample includes 540,000 or so clones, around 78% of them seen just once. The same specimen was also included in a second study, on human thymus T cells.

What was sequenced was thymocytes. These receptors were obtained from a boy in the first two years of life with a congenital heart defect.

This chain connects TRBV5-1 to TRBJ2-1; 13 bases align to TRBD2. Trimming removed 4 bases from V and 5 bases from J; junction bases left unmatched: 6. The V gene's germline CDR1 is SGHRS and CDR2 YFSETQ. This CDR3 has 16 amino acids. The CDR3 loop is CASSVEGLAGNNEQFF. The DNA for the CDR3 is TGCGCCAGCAGCGTGGAGGGACTAGCGGGGAACAATGAGCAGTTCTTC.

V is TRBV6-5 and J is TRBJ2-3; D uncertain. CDR1 and CDR2 (germline): MNHEY, SVGAGI. CDR3 length: 13 residues. V gave up 5 bases and J gave up 2 bases, with 8 bases separating them. Here the CDR3 DNA reads TGTGCCAGCAGTGACACGGACACAGATACGCAGTATTTT. Translated: CASSDTDTDTQYF.

As DNA, the CDR3 is TGTGCCAGCAGCTTAGCAGGGACTAGCGGGTCATTCTCCTACAATGAGCAGTTCTTC. It yields the protein CASSLAGTSGSFSYNEQFF. This chain connects TRBV7-2 to TRBJ2-1; 12 bases align to TRBD2. The CDR3 consists of 19 residues. Germline values: CDR1 SGHTA, CDR2 FQGNSA. With 0 bases clipped from V and 0 bases from J, the junction kept 6 bases outside the gene matches.

This chain joins TRBV5-1 and TRBJ2-3, with 8 nucleotides matching TRBD2. The CDR3 extends over 20 amino acids. Germline trimming cut 1 base from V and 0 bases from J; bases unmatched to any gene: 16. Germline CDR1 reads SGHRS; CDR2 reads YFSETQ. The CDR3 reads CASSLSQHGGRRSSTDTQYF. Written as DNA, the CDR3 is TGCGCCAGCAGCTTGTCCCAACATGGCGGGAGGCGCTCTAGCACAGATACGCAGTATTTT.

The chain employs TRBV27 and TRBJ2-1; perhaps TRBD2 as D (5 bases). The CDR3 covers 11 residues. Trimming took off 7 bases at V and 15 bases at J, with 16 bases between the two ends. Looked up from germline, CDR1 is MNHEY and CDR2 is SMNVEV (reference sequence). The chain's CDR3 is CASTSDCHRFF. The CDR3 DNA is TGTGCCAGCACCTCGGACTGTCATCGGTTCTTC.

This chain connects TRBV6-5 to TRBJ2-7; D might be TRBD2 (6 bases). The V gene's germline CDR1 is MNHEY and CDR2 SVGAGI. V lost 3 bases to trimming and J lost 2 bases, with 14 bases between them. This CDR3 is built from 15 residues. CDR3 amino acids: CASSYKSGETYEQYF. The DNA of the CDR3 is TGTGCCAGCAGTTATAAATCGGGAGAGACCTACGAGCAGTACTTC.